The 30 T cell receptor beta chains below come from one sample, sequenced in a study of blood T cell repertoires in COVID-19. Repertoires were generated with immunoSEQ multiplex PCR, while TCRdb's copy carries only in-frame clones and drops some. The repertoire holds approximately 250,000 clones, approximately 81% seen once, with over 0.95% in the top ten. Specimen: peripheral blood. Receptor source: a man between 35 and 55 years old with acute or convalescent COVID-19.

There are a few counts of this clone. The chain couples TRBV5-1 to TRBJ1-1; D not certain. The germline gives CDR1 SGHRS, CDR2 YFSETQ. The CDR3 runs to 10 residues. V was shortened by 9 bases and J by 7 bases, with 10 bases between the two germline ends. The CDR3 DNA reads as TGCGCCAACCCTCCAGGTGAAGCTTTCTTT. It specifies CANPPGEAFF. Full variable domain (rest looked up from reference TRBV5-1 and TRBJ1-1): KAGVTQTPRYLIKTRGQQVTLSCSPISGHRSVSWYQQTPGQGLQFLFEYFSETQRNKGNFPGRFSGRQFSNSRSEMNVSTLELGDSALYLCANPPGEAFFGQGTRLTVV.

The V and J genes are TRBV18 and TRBJ1-1; TRBD1 matches 7 bases. This CDR3 region has 13 residues. V shed 3 bases, J shed 9 bases, and the junction held 7 bases outside the gene matches. CDR1 and CDR2 (germline): KGHSH, LQKENI. The CDR3 loop reads CASSPNDRDKAFF. In DNA, the CDR3 is TGTGCCAGCTCACCTAATGACAGGGACAAAGCTTTCTTT.

The chain carries TRBV21-1 and TRBJ1-1; the table gives TRBD1 as D, unverified against the DNA. TRBV21-1 is tagged as a pseudogene. The CDR3 is 16 residues long. This CDR3 reads CASREGQAISNTEAFF. CDR3 DNA sequence: TGTGCCAGCCGAGAGGGACAGGCGATTTCGAACACTGAAGCTTTCTTT.

The gene calls are TRBV6-5 and TRBJ1-4; D ambiguous. Trimming stripped 6 bases from V and 8 bases from J, with 16 bases between. The germline V gene encodes CDR1 MNHEY and CDR2 SVGAGI. The CDR3 totals 14 residues. The CDR3 DNA follows: TGTGCCAGCAGCCTGACCGAAAACGGGGAAAAACTGTTTTTT. It specifies CASSLTENGEKLFF.

This chain joins TRBV7-3 and TRBJ1-6; D uncertain. This CDR3 has 12 amino acids. Trimming removed 2 bases from V and 9 bases from J, with 5 bases in between. In germline, CDR1 is SGHTA, CDR2 FQGTGA. The DNA of the CDR3 is TGTGCCAGCAGCTTAGGGAGTTCACCCCTCCACTTT. Translating it yields CASSLGSSPLHF. The full variable domain, with the rest looked up from reference TRBV7-3 and TRBJ1-6, is GAGVSQTPSNKVTEKGKYVELRCDPISGHTALYWYRQSLGQGPEFLIYFQGTGAADDSGLPNDRFFAVRPEGSVSTLKIQRTERGDSAVYLCASSLGSSPLHFGNGTRLTVT.

The gene calls are TRBV6-5 and TRBJ1-4; D is perhaps TRBD1 (6 bases). The ends were cut back, 5 bases at V and 6 bases at J, with 13 bases in the middle. Germline loops: CDR1 MNHEY, CDR2 SVGAGI. The CDR3 is made up of 14 amino acids. CDR3 bases: TGTGCCAGCAGTCCCGGGACAAAGCATGAAAAACTGTTTTTT. Protein sequence: CASSPGTKHEKLFF.

The rearrangement links TRBV5-4 to TRBJ1-2, with TRBD1 matching 7 bases. The CDR3 covers 13 residues. Trimming at V came to 4 bases and at J to 5 bases, leaving 5 bases not matched to a gene. CDR1 is SGHNT and CDR2 is YYREEE in the germline V gene (reference sequence). The CDR3 coding sequence is TGTGCCAGCAGCCTCGGGACAGCTTATGGCTACACCTTC. Protein: CASSLGTAYGYTF.

The rearrangement uses TRBV27 and TRBJ2-1; D uncertain. Per germline, CDR1 MNHEY and CDR2 SMNVEV (reference sequence). The CDR3 length is 12 residues. V dropped 7 bases and J dropped 6 bases, with 10 bases sitting between them. The CDR3, as DNA: TGTGCCAGCATAGACCGGGTCAATGAGCAGTTCTTC. This codes for CASIDRVNEQFF.

The chain links TRBV4-3 to TRBJ2-3; 7 bases are a match to TRBD2. This CDR3 has 15 residues. Germline V gene data show CDR1 as LGHNA and CDR2 as YSLEER. V was pared by 1 base and J by 2 bases, with 3 bases of the junction left unmatched. The CDR3 here is CASSQGGGNTDTQYF. In DNA form, the CDR3 reads TGCGCCAGCAGCCAAGGGGGGGGGAACACAGATACGCAGTATTTT.

This chain links TRBV7-2 with TRBJ2-1; 9 nucleotides match TRBD2. Germline values: CDR1 SGHTA, CDR2 FQGNSA. The CDR3 runs 15 residues. V lost 5 bases, J lost 6 bases, and 8 bases stayed unmatched. The CDR3 is CASSLSGTSFNEQFF. The DNA of the CDR3 is TGTGCCAGCAGCCTATCGGGGACTAGCTTCAATGAGCAGTTCTTC. The entire variable domain, with the rest obtained from reference TRBV7-2 and TRBJ2-1, is as follows: GAGVSQSPSNKVTEKGKDVELRCDPISGHTALYWYRQSLGQGLEFLIYFQGNSAPDKSGLPSDRFSAERTGGSVSTLTIQRTQQEDSAVYLCASSLSGTSFNEQFFGPGTRLTVL.

This chain uses TRBV5-4 with TRBJ2-2, with TRBD1 identical over 7 bases. The CDR3 contains 16 residues. CDR1 is SGHNT and CDR2 is YYREEE in the germline V gene (reference sequence). V trimming: 5 bases; J trimming: 0 bases; junction bases outside the gene matches: 7. The CDR3 nucleotides are TGTGCCAGCAGTTATCCCGGGACAGCGAACACCGGGGAGCTGTTTTTT. It codes for CASSYPGTANTGELFF.

The chain combines TRBV28 with TRBJ2-4; D is possibly TRBD2 (6 bases). There are 16 residues in the CDR3. The germline gives CDR1 MDHEN, CDR2 SYDVKM. Deletions cut 3 bases from V and 0 bases from J, with 12 bases between. The chain's CDR3 is CASSLAGNEAKNIQYF. CDR3 coding DNA: TGTGCCAGCAGTTTGGCGGGGAATGAAGCCAAAAACATTCAGTACTTC.

The chain employs TRBV28 and TRBJ1-5; D possibly corresponds to TRBD1 (5 bases). V was clipped by 5 bases and J by 6 bases, with 32 bases between them. The CDR3 contains 20 residues. Germline CDR1 and CDR2: MDHEN and SYDVKM. CDR3 coding DNA: TGTGCCAGCAGTCCCCTCCCGTGGGGGGGAAGGGCGGAAGGTGGTCAGCCCCAGCATTTT. This codes for CASSPLPWGGRAEGGQPQHF.

This clone has a handful of counts. Within the sample, other DNA sequences also encode this same CDR3. V and J are TRBV2 and TRBJ2-1, with TRBD2 matching 11 bases. This CDR3 is built from 15 residues. The V gene's germline CDR1 is SNHLY and CDR2 FYNNEI. With 4 bases clipped from V and 3 bases from J, the junction kept 2 bases outside the gene matches. CDR3 in DNA: TGTGCCAGCAGTGGCGGACTAGCGGGCTACAATGAGCAGTTCTTC. Protein sequence: CASSGGLAGYNEQFF. The full variable domain, completed using reference TRBV2 and TRBJ2-1, is EPEVTQTPSHQVTQMGQEVILRCVPISNHLYFYWYRQILGQKVEFLVSFYNNEISEKSEIFDDQFSVERPDGSNFTLKIRSTKLEDSAMYFCASSGGLAGYNEQFFGPGTRLTVL.

The chain combines TRBV3-1 (or the pseudogene TRBV3-2) with TRBJ1-2; tentative D call: TRBD1 (5 bases). Trimming removed 0 bases at V and 7 bases at J, with 9 bases between. This CDR3 has 13 amino acids. From germline, CDR1 is LGHDT and CDR2 YNNKEL (reference sequence). CDR3 DNA sequence: TGTGCCAGCAGCCAAGATTTCAGGGCTGGCTACACCTTC. Translated, it gives CASSQDFRAGYTF.

J is TRBJ1-1 and V is TRBV5-6; 7 bases line up with TRBD1. The CDR3 is made up of 18 amino acids. After removal of 1 base from V and 1 base from J, the junction contained 13 bases not matched to a gene. The germline V gene has CDR1 SGHDT and CDR2 YYEEEE. The CDR3 region has the DNA TGTGCCAGCAGCTTGTCGCGGGCAGGGGGGCTTCGGAACACTGAAGCTTTCTTT. Translated, it gives CASSLSRAGGLRNTEAFF.

The chain is built from TRBV30 and TRBJ2-3; D is ambiguous. Germline CDR1 and CDR2: GTSNPN and SVGIG (reference sequence). Trimming cost V 4 bases and J 2 bases, with 4 bases left between them. The CDR3 contains 11 residues. DNA for the CDR3: TGTGCCTGGACCCACACAGATACGCAGTATTTT. This sequence encodes CAWTHTDTQYF.

The gene calls are TRBV7-2 and TRBJ2-3; 7 bases are shared with TRBD1. The CDR3 runs to 14 residues. CDR1 is SGHTA, CDR2 FQGNSA, per germline. J gave up 6 bases and V 3 bases, and 6 bases lay outside the gene matches. This CDR3 reads CASSLTGIGDTQYF. Written as DNA, the CDR3 is TGTGCCAGCAGCTTGACAGGGATAGGGGATACGCAGTATTTT.

The chain has TRBV3-1 (or the pseudogene TRBV3-2) and TRBJ2-7, with D perhaps matching TRBD1 (5 bases). Trimming took 2 bases from V and 0 from J, leaving 8 bases between them. This CDR3 comprises 14 residues. Germline V gene sequence: CDR1 LGHDT, CDR2 YNNKEL (reference sequence). CDR3 amino acids: CASSQRQISYEQYF. The CDR3 DNA reads as TGTGCCAGCAGCCAACGACAGATCTCCTACGAGCAGTACTTC.

This clone was seen just once. This chain links TRBV5-1 with TRBJ2-7; tentatively, D is TRBD2 (6 bases). CDR1 is SGHRS and CDR2 is YFSETQ in the germline V gene. The CDR3 is 15 amino acids. Trimming took 4 bases from V and 3 from J, leaving 17 bases between them. The CDR3 sequence is CASSPAGTAFYEQYF. The CDR3 DNA reads TGCGCCAGCAGCCCCGCCGGGACTGCGTTCTACGAGCAGTACTTC.

This clone has a handful of counts. The chain couples TRBV10-3 to TRBJ2-2, with 14 bases aligning to TRBD2. CDR3 length: 18 amino acids. Germline CDR1 and CDR2: ENHRY and SYGVKD. With 7 bases clipped from V and 4 bases from J, the junction kept 11 bases outside the gene matches. DNA for the CDR3: TGTGCCATCACCCCGACTAGCGGGGGGGTCTCGGGCACCGGGGAGCTGTTTTTT. Its translation is CAITPTSGGVSGTGELFF.

The chain links TRBV5-1 to TRBJ2-3; 7 bases are shared with TRBD1. V was pared by 3 bases and J by 6 bases, with 7 bases of the junction left unmatched. The CDR3 totals 14 residues. The V gene's germline CDR1 is SGHRS and CDR2 YFSETQ. CDR3 loop: CASSSTDRADTQYF. The CDR3 DNA follows: TGCGCCAGCAGCTCAACCGACAGGGCCGATACGCAGTATTTT. Looking up the rest from reference TRBV5-1 and TRBJ2-3 gives the full variable domain: KAGVTQTPRYLIKTRGQQVTLSCSPISGHRSVSWYQQTPGQGLQFLFEYFSETQRNKGNFPGRFSGRQFSNSRSEMNVSTLELGDSALYLCASSSTDRADTQYFGPGTRLTVL.

V gene TRBV28 combines with J gene TRBJ1-1, with 8 positions matching TRBD1. J lost 3 bases, V lost 7 bases, and 13 bases had no gene match. Germline values: CDR1 MDHEN, CDR2 SYDVKM. CDR3 length: 16 residues. This CDR3 is CASTASGQGWHTEAFF. CDR3 coding DNA: TGTGCCAGCACCGCTTCCGGACAGGGTTGGCACACTGAAGCTTTCTTT.

This rearrangement joins TRBV2 to TRBJ2-1; 7 positions agree with TRBD1. The length of the CDR3 is 13 residues. The germline V gene encodes CDR1 SNHLY and CDR2 FYNNEI. After removal of 6 bases from V and 6 bases from J, the junction contained 5 bases not matched to a gene. The CDR3 DNA is TGTGCCAGCAGAGCGACAGGGTTCAATGAGCAGTTCTTC. It specifies CASRATGFNEQFF.

The rearrangement joins TRBV19 to TRBJ1-5; TRBD1 might be the D (5 bases). The CDR3 consists of 15 residues. The V gene lost 4 bases and the J gene lost 1 base, with 11 bases spanning the gap. The germline gives CDR1 LNHDA, CDR2 SQIVND (reference sequence). The CDR3 loop is CASSKNGGSNQPQHF. CDR3 coding DNA: TGTGCCAGTAGTAAGAACGGGGGGAGCAATCAGCCCCAGCATTTT.

This chain links TRBV7-3 with TRBJ2-6; a possible D gene is TRBD1 (6 bases). The V gene's germline CDR1 is SGHTA and CDR2 FQGTGA. The CDR3 length is 15 residues. V was pared by 4 bases and J by 2 bases, with 9 bases between. The CDR3 nucleotides read TGTGCCAGCAGCTCACAGGGCGCTGGGGCCAACGTCCTGACTTTC. This gives the protein CASSSQGAGANVLTF.

The rearrangement joins TRBV10-3 to TRBJ1-5, with a possible D match to TRBD1 (5 bases). Germline V gene data show CDR1 as ENHRY and CDR2 as SYGVKD. V was trimmed by 0 bases and J by 0 bases, leaving 24 bases between them. The CDR3 is 21 residues long. The CDR3, as DNA: TGTGCCATCAGTGAGTCGGGGCCGGTCAATAGAAAGGGTTATAGCAATCAGCCCCAGCATTTT. It encodes CAISESGPVNRKGYSNQPQHF.

The gene calls are TRBV5-4 and TRBJ1-3; 10 nucleotides agree with TRBD1. J was trimmed by 1 base and V by 6 bases; bases with no gene match: 4. The CDR3 extends over 15 amino acids. Per the germline V gene, CDR1 is SGHNT and CDR2 is YYREEE (reference sequence). The CDR3 loop is CASIDRGQSGNTIYF. The CDR3 DNA follows: TGTGCCAGCATCGACAGGGGGCAATCTGGAAACACCATATATTTT.

CDR3 sequence reads: CASSFSATQYF. CDR3 nucleotides: TGTGCCAGCAGTTTTAGTGCTACCCAGTACTTC. The chain joins TRBV12-3 or TRBV12-4 to TRBJ2-5; no reliable D call. This CDR3 spans 11 amino acids. Trimming shortened V by 3 bases and J by 8 bases, and 7 bases separated the two germline ends.

Only one count was recorded for this clone. The chain is built from TRBV4-1 and TRBJ2-1, with D maybe TRBD2 (6 bases). The CDR3 has 19 amino acids. The germline gives CDR1 MGHRA, CDR2 YSYEKL. Trimming took off 4 bases at V and 0 bases at J, with 22 bases between the two ends. CDR3 in amino acids: CASSLDLLGTPSSYNEQFF. As DNA, the CDR3 is TGCGCCAGCAGCCTCGACCTACTGGGGACTCCGAGCTCCTACAATGAGCAGTTCTTC.